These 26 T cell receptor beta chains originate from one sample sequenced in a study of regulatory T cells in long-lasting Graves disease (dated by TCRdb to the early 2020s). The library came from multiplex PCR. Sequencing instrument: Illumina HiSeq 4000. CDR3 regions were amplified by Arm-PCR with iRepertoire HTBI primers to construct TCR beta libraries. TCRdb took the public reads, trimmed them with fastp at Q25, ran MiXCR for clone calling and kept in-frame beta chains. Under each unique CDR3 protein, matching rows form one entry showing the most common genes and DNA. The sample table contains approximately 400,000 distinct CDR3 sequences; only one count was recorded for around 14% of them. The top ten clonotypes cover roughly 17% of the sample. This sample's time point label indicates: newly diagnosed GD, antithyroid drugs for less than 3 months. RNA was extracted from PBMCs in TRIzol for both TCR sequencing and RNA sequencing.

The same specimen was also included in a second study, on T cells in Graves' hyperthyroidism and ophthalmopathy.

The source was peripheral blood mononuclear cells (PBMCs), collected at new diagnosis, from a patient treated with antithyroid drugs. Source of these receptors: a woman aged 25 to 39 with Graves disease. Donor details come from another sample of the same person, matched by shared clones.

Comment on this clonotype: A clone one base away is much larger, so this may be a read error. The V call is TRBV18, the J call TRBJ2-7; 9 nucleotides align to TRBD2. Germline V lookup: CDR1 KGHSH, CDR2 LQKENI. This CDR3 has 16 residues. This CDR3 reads CARSPPVVAGAYEQYF. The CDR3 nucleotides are TGTGCCAGATCACCACCGGTGGTAGCGGGAGCCTACGAGCAGTACTTC.

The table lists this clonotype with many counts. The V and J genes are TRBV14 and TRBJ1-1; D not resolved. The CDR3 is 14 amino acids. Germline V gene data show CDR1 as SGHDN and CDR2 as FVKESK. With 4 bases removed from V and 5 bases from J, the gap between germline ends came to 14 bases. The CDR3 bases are TGTGCCAGCAGCCCTGAGGAGCGAAGAACTGAAGCTTTCTTT. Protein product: CASSPEERRTEAFF. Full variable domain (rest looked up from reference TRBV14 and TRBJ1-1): EAGVTQFPSHSVIEKGQTVTLRCDPISGHDNLYWYRRVMGKEIKFLLHFVKESKQDESGMPNNRFLAERTGGTYSTLKVQPAELEDSGVYFCASSPEERRTEAFFGQGTRLTVV.

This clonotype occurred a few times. The CDR3 region is CASSLLQAGDTQYF. CDR3 nucleotides: TGTGCCAGCAGCTTACTTCAAGCGGGAGATACGCAGTATTTT. The chain joins TRBV7-9 to TRBJ2-3, with a tentative D call TRBD2 (6 bases). The CDR3 has 14 amino acids. Germline CDR1 and CDR2: SEHNR and FQNEAQ (reference sequence). Trimming took 2 bases from V and 5 from J, leaving 11 bases between them.

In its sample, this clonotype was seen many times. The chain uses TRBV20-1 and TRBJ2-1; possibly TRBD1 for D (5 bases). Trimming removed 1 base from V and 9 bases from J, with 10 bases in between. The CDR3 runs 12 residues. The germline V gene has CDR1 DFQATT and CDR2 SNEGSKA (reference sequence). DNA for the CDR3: TGCAGTGCTAGAGTTTGGGGCTTTGAGCAGTTCTTC. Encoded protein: CSARVWGFEQFF.

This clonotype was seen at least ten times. This CDR3 is CASRETDRENTEAFF. The CDR3 DNA reads TGTGCCAGCAGAGAGACCGACAGAGAGAACACTGAAGCTTTCTTT. The J gene is TRBJ1-1, the V gene TRBV6-1; tentatively, D is TRBD1 (5 bases). Germline assignment: CDR1 MNHNS and CDR2 SASEGT. This CDR3 is 15 amino acids long. Trimming removed 6 bases at V and 1 base at J, with 15 bases between.

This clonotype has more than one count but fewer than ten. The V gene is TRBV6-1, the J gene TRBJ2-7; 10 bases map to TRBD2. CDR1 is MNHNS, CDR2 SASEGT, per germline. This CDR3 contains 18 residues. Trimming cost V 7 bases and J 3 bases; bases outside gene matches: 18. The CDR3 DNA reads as TGTGCCAGCACAAGCCCGGGACTAGCGAGCCGGAGAAGCTACGAGCAGTACTTC. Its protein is CASTSPGLASRRSYEQYF.

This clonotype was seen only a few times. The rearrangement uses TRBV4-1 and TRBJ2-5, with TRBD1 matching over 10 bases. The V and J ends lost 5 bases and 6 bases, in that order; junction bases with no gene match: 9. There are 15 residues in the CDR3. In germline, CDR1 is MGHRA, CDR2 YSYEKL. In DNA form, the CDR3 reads TGCGCCAGCAGCGCCGGGACAGGGGTTCAAAAGACCCAGTACTTC. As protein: CASSAGTGVQKTQYF.

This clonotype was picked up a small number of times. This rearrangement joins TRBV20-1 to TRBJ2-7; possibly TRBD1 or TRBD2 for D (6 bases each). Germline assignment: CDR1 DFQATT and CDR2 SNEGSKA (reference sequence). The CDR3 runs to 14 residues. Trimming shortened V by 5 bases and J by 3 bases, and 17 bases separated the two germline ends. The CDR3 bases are TGCAGTGCTGGGGCGGTAGGGGGGTACTACGAGCAGTACTTC. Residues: CSAGAVGGYYEQYF.

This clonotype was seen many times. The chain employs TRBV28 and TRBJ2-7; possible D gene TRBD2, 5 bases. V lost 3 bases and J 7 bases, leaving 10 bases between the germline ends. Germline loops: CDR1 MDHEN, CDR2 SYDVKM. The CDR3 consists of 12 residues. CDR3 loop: CASSFRGGEQYF. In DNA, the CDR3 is TGTGCCAGCAGTTTTCGGGGTGGGGAGCAGTACTTC.

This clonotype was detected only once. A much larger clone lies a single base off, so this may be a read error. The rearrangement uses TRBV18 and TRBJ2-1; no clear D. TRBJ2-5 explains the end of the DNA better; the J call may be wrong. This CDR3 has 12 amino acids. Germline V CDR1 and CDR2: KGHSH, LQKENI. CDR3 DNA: TGTGCCAGCTCACCAGTACGAGAGATCCAGTACTTC. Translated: CASSPVREIQYF.

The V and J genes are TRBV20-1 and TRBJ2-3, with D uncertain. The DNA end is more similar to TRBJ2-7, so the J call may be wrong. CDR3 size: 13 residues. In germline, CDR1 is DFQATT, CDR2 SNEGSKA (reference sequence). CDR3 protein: CSARETGTYEQYF. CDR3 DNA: TGCAGTGCTAGAGAGACTGGGACCTACGAGCAGTACTTC.

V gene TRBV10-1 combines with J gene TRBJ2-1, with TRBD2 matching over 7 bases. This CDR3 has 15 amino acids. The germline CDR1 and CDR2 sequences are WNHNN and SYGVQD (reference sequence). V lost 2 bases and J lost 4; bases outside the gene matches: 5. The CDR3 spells CASSELAAGYNEQFF. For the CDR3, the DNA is TGCGCCAGCAGTGAGCTAGCGGCTGGGTACAATGAGCAGTTCTTC.

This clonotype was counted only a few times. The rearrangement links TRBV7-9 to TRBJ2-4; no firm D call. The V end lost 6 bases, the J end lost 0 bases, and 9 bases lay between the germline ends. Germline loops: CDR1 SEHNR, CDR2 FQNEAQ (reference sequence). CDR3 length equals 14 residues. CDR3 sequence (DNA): TGTGCCAGCAGTCGCGACATAGCCAAAAACATTCAGTACTTC. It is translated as CASSRDIAKNIQYF.

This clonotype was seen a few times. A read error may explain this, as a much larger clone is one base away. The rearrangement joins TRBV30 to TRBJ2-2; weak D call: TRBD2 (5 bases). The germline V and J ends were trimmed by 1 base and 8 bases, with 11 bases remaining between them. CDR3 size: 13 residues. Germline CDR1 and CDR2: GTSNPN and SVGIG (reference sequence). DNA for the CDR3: TGTGCCTGGAGTGCCCCCCGGGGTGGGGAGCTGTTTTTT. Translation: CAWSAPRGGELFF.

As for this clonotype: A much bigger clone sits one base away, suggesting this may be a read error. The CDR3 DNA follows: TGTGCCAGCAGTATACTAGCGGGAGCGACAGATGCGCAGTATTTT. Its protein is CASSILAGATDAQYF. This chain joins TRBV2 and TRBJ2-3; 11 bases are shared with TRBD2. This CDR3 comprises 15 residues. CDR1 SNHLY and CDR2 FYNNEI come from the germline V gene.

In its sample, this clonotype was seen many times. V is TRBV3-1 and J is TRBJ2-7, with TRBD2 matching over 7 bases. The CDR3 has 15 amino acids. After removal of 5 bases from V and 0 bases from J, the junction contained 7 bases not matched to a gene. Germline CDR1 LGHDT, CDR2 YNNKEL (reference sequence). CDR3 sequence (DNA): TGTGCCAGCAGCAAGAGCGGGACCGACTCCTACGAGCAGTACTTC. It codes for CASSKSGTDSYEQYF.

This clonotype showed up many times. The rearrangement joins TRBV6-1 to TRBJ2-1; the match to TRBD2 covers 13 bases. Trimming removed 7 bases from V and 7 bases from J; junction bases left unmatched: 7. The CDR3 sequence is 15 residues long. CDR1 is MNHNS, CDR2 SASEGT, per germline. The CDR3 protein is CASTGLAGAQNEQFF. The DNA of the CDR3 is TGTGCCAGCACCGGACTAGCGGGAGCTCAGAATGAGCAGTTCTTC.

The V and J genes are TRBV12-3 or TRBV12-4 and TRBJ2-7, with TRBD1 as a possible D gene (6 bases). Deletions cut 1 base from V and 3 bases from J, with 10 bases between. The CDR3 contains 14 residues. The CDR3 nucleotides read TGTGCCAGCAGTTTAGTAACAGGGAACTACGAGCAGTACTTC. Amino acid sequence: CASSLVTGNYEQYF.

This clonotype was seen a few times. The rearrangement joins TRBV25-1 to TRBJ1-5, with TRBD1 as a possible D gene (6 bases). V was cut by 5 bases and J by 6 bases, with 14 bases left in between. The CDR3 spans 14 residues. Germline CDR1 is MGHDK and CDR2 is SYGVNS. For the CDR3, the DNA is TGTGCCAGCAGTTTCAGGGGTATGGGTCAGCCCCAGCATTTT. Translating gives CASSFRGMGQPQHF.

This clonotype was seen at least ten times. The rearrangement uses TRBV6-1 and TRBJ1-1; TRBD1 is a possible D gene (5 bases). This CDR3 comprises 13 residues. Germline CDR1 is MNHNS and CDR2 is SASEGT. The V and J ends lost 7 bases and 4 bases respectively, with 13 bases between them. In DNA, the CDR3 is TGTGCCAGCACGGGAGGGGCTGCCACTGAAGCTTTCTTT. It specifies CASTGGAATEAFF.

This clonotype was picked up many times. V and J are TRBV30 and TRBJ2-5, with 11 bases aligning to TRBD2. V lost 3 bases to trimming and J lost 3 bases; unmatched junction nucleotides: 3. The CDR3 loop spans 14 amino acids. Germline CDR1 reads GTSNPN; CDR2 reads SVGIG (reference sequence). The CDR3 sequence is CAWRLAGGEETQYF. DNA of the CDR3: TGTGCCTGGAGGCTAGCGGGAGGCGAAGAGACCCAGTACTTC.

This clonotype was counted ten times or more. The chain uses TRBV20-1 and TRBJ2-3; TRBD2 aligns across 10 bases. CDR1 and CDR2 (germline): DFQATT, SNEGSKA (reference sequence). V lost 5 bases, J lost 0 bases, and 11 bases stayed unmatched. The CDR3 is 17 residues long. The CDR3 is CSACEAGGPQSTDTQYF. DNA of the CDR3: TGCAGTGCTTGCGAAGCGGGAGGGCCACAGAGCACAGATACGCAGTATTTT.

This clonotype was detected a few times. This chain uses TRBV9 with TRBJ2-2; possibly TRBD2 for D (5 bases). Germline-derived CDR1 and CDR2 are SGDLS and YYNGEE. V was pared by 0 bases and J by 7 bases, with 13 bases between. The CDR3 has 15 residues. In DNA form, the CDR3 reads TGTGCCAGCAGCGTAGGAGGGAGATTGGGCGGGGAGCTGTTTTTT. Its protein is CASSVGGRLGGELFF. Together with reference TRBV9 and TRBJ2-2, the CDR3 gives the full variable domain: DSGVTQTPKHLITATGQRVTLRCSPRSGDLSVYWYQQSLDQGLQFLIQYYNGEERAKGNILERFSAQQFPDLHSELNLSSLELGDSALYFCASSVGGRLGGELFFGEGSRLTVL.

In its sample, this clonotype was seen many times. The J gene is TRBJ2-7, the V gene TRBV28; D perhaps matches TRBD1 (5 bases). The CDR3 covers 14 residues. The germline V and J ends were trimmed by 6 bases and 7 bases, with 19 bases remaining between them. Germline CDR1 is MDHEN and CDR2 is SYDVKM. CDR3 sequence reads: CASRTQADRREQYF. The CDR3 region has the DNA TGTGCCAGCAGAACACAGGCGGACCGAAGGGAGCAGTACTTC.

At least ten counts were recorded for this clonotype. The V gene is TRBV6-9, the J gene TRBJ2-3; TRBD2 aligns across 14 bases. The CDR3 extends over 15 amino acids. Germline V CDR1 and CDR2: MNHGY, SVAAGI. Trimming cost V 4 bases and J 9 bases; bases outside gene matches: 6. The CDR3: CASSSPGLAGDTQYF. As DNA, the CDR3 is TGTGCCAGCAGTTCCCCGGGACTAGCGGGAGACACGCAGTATTTT.

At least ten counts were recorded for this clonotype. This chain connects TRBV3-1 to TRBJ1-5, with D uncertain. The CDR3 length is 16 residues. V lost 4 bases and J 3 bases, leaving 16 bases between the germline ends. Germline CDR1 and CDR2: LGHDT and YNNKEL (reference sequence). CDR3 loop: CASSLSTAGDNQPQHF. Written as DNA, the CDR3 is TGTGCCAGCAGCCTAAGTACAGCCGGAGACAATCAGCCCCAGCATTTT.